This T cell receptor (beta chain) was captured in a study of CD8+ T cells in alopecia areata. Study background: Skin grafts from roughly 6-13-month-old C3H/HeJ donors with spontaneous alopecia were placed on roughly 6-10-week-old female C3H/HeJ mice.

The study's findings and limits: Scalp data also include sequences from resident alphabeta T cells of normal skin. Among patients, TCR sharing was less clear than in mice, a difference possibly due in part to HLA diversity in the patient population.

A panel of CD4, CD8alpha, NKG2D, NKG2ACE and other markers served to sort pooled cutaneous lymph node cells. Germline loops: CDR1 NSQYPW, CDR2 LRSPGD (reference sequence). The CDR3 spans 17 residues. V lost 0 bases and J 3 bases, leaving 12 bases between the germline ends. On this clone itself: The antigen remains undetermined. Gene labels here are mouse ones. The DNA ends 3 residues before the CDR3 does, and the rest of the CDR3 is filled in from the germline J gene.

cDNA serving as the sequencing template came from extracted, reverse transcribed RNA. Assay: immunoSEQ multiplex PCR; the TCRdb copy retains only in-frame clones and omits some. This sample carries approximately 280,000 clones and no singletons, and approximately 1.2% goes to the top ten. This receptor was taken from a C3H/HeJ mouse with alopecia areata. MHC haplotype here: H2-k. The chain links TRBV1 to TRBJ1-6; TRBD1 might be the D (6 bases). TRBJ1-6 is identified as an open reading frame with a role that is uncertain. The material sequenced was CD4+ T cells sorted from a lymph node. Partial CDR3 DNA: TGCACCTGCAGTGCAGAAGGCAGGACAGACTATAATTCGCCC. Its protein is CTCSAEGRTDYNSP. The entire CDR3 protein reads CTCSAEGRTDYNSPLYF.